This T cell receptor beta chain was recovered during a study of CXCR3-negative and CXCR3-positive naive CD8 T cells. Triplicates of over 250,000 cells were sorted from each CD8+ T cell subset. About this clonotype: Its specificity is not known.

Study-wide findings and caveats: TCR interaction strength was inferred from TRB CDR3 physicochemistry, as CD5 matched across naive subsets. Most assays used freshly isolated PBMCs, as cryopreservation partially reduced CXCR3. TRB CDR3 hydrophobicity was greater in CXCR3-positive naive cells than in CXCR3-negative naive cells.

UMI-labeled TRB cDNA libraries were prepared by 5' RACE. Following a re-call of the 5' RACE reads, TCRdb has one entry per CDR3 protein and lacks DNA. The sample totals over 95,000 distinct CDR3 sequences. The CDR3 is 15 amino acids. CDR1 is SGDLS, CDR2 YYNGEE, per germline. The clonotype originates from a human donor in good health. Some clones in this sample may be carry-over from other donors' samples. The chain couples TRBV9 to TRBJ1-1; TCRdb calls TRBD1, which cannot be checked without DNA. Sequencing was done on a sample of naive CXCR3+ CD8+ T cells from blood. Noted subset: CD45RO-CCR7+CD27+CD95- naive CD8+ T cells expressing CXCR3 (TNR3+). CDR3: CASSVGGGVNTEAFF. The full variable domain, with the rest looked up from reference TRBV9 and TRBJ1-1, is DSGVTQTPKHLITATGQRVTLRCSPRSGDLSVYWYQQSLDQGLQFLIQYYNGEERAKGNILERFSAQQFPDLHSELNLSSLELGDSALYFCASSVGGGVNTEAFFGQGTRLTVV.